These 25 T cell receptor beta chains originate from one sample sequenced in a study of T cell clonality in common variable immunodeficiency. TCRdb's copy holds only in-frame clones and misses some; the assay was immunoSEQ multiplex PCR. The data show roughly 70,000 clones, with none appearing a single time. The sequencing sample was made of peripheral blood mononuclear cells. These receptors were collected from a person aged 18 to 75 in good health.

This clone showed up many times. Sequencing ends 3 residues short of the CDR3 end; the germline J gene provides the rest. J is TRBJ2-3 and V is TRBV20-1; D is possibly TRBD2 (6 bases). This CDR3 spans 14 amino acids. V was pared by 4 bases and J by 0 bases, with 11 bases between. Per the germline V gene, CDR1 is DFQATT and CDR2 is SNEGSKA (reference sequence). The CDR3 protein is CSANAGGSTDTQYF. The DNA read from the CDR3 is TGCAGTGCTAATGCTGGGGGGAGCACAGATACG.

As regards this clone: The sequence runs out 3 residues before the end of the CDR3; the remainder is reconstructed from the germline J gene. This chain links TRBV19 with TRBJ1-2; D perhaps matches TRBD1 (6 bases). Germline V gene lookup returns CDR1 LNHDA and CDR2 SQIVND (reference sequence). The CDR3 covers 15 residues. CDR3 bases read: TGTGCCAGTAGTATAAGGGGGAACCCATCCTACGAC. As protein: CASSIRGNPSYD. The entire CDR3 sequence reads CASSIRGNPSYDYTF.

This clone was detected ten times or more. The missing CDR3 end, 3 residues past where the read stops, is filled in from the germline J gene. The chain combines TRBV6-4 with TRBJ2-7; a possible D gene is TRBD1 (6 bases). With 2 bases removed from V and 0 bases from J, the gap between germline ends came to 14 bases. The CDR3 contains 16 residues. In germline, CDR1 is MRHNA, CDR2 SNTAGT. This CDR3 reads CASSDVGQRYSYEQYF. The sequenced CDR3 bases are TGTGCCAGCAGTGACGTCGGACAGCGTTACTCCTACGAG.

This clone was observed at least ten times. The read falls 3 residues short of the CDR3 end, and the missing part is taken from the germline J gene. The chain links TRBV5-8 to TRBJ2-3, with TRBD1 matching 8 bases. After removal of 6 bases from V and 6 bases from J, the junction contained 12 bases not matched to a gene. Per the germline V gene, CDR1 is SGHTS and CDR2 is YDEGEE. This CDR3 is built from 15 residues. CDR3 bases read: TGTGCCAGCACACTAGAACCCCGGGACAGGGATACG. Protein product: CASTLEPRDRDT. In full, the CDR3 is CASTLEPRDRDTQYF.

This clone appeared many times. The DNA ends 3 residues before the CDR3 does, and the rest of the CDR3 is filled in from the germline J gene. The chain uses TRBV10-1 and TRBJ2-3, with 16 bases identical to TRBD2. Germline V gene data show CDR1 as WNHNN and CDR2 as SYGVQD (reference sequence). The V and J ends lost 4 bases and 7 bases, in that order; junction bases with no gene match: 5. The CDR3 is 16 residues long. CDR3: CASSGGLAGGLNTQYF. Incomplete CDR3 DNA: TGCGCCAGCAGTGGGGGACTAGCGGGGGGGCTGAATACG.

This clone was counted ten times or more. The read is 3 residues too short to cover the CDR3 end, so that end is filled in from the germline J gene. The rearrangement links TRBV5-1 to TRBJ1-1; possibly TRBD1 for D (6 bases). The length of the CDR3 is 14 residues. The germline CDR1 and CDR2 sequences are SGHRS and YFSETQ. Trimming took off 4 bases at V and 3 bases at J, with 13 bases between the two ends. The CDR3: CASSLQGEYTEAFF. CDR3 bases read: TGCGCCAGCAGCCTACAGGGCGAGTACACTGAA.

This clone was recorded at least ten times. The read halts 3 residues ahead of the CDR3 end, with the missing end drawn from the germline J gene. V and J are TRBV20-1 and TRBJ2-3; D not resolved. The V gene lost 0 bases and the J gene lost 8 bases, with 12 bases spanning the gap. Germline V gene sequence: CDR1 DFQATT, CDR2 SNEGSKA (reference sequence). The CDR3 totals 13 residues. Here the CDR3 reads CSARDSAEPTQYF. The part of the CDR3 DNA that was read is TGCAGTGCTAGAGATTCGGCGGAACCTACG.

This clone was recorded at least ten times. The CDR3 goes on 3 residues after the read ends, and that part is filled in from the germline J gene. V is TRBV18 and J is TRBJ2-2; the D is unclear. Deletions cut 5 bases from V and 1 base from J, with 5 bases between. This CDR3 has 13 residues. The germline CDR1 and CDR2 sequences are KGHSH and LQKENI. CDR3 sequence: CASSRGNTGELFF. The covered CDR3 bases are TGTGCCAGCTCAAGAGGGAACACCGGGGAG.

Note on this clone: The read ends 3 residues shy of where the CDR3 ends; the end is completed using the germline J gene. The V call is TRBV2, the J call TRBJ2-2; tentative D call: TRBD1 (6 bases). This CDR3 has 15 amino acids. Germline V lookup: CDR1 SNHLY, CDR2 FYNNEI. This CDR3 reads CASRTTGHRNEKLFF. CDR3 DNA, as far as it was read: TGTGCCAGCAGGACTACGGGACACAGAAATGAAAAG. Looking up the rest from reference TRBV2 and TRBJ2-2 gives the full variable domain: EPEVTQTPSHQVTQMGQEVILRCVPISNHLYFYWYRQILGQKVEFLVSFYNNEISEKSEIFDDQFSVERPDGSNFTLKIRSTKLEDSAMYFCASRTTGHRNEKLFFGEGSRLTVL.

This clone has at least ten counts. The CDR3 end lies 3 residues beyond the end of the read and is filled in from the germline J gene. J is TRBJ1-1 and V is TRBV10-1; 8 nucleotides line up with TRBD1. J gave up 6 bases and V 2 bases, and 8 bases lay outside the gene matches. The germline CDR1 and CDR2 sequences are WNHNN and SYGVQD (reference sequence). The CDR3 totals 15 residues. CDR3 DNA, as far as it was read: TGCGCCAGCAGTGAGAGAGGGACAGGTTTCTCTGAA. Amino acids: CASSERGTGFSE. The CDR3, in full, reads CASSERGTGFSEAFF.

This clone was recorded many times. The read gets to within 3 residues of the CDR3 end, and the germline J gene fills in the rest. The chain is built from TRBV6-4 and TRBJ2-2, with TRBD2 identical over 9 bases. CDR1 is MRHNA and CDR2 is SNTAGT in the germline V gene. The CDR3 runs 16 residues. The junction had 5 bases not matched to a gene; V was cut back by 0 bases and J by 6 bases. CDR3 DNA, as far as it was read: TGTGCCAGCAGTGACTCCGGGACTAGCTTGTCCGGGGAG. This codes for CASSDSGTSLSGE. The CDR3 in full is CASSDSGTSLSGELFF.

This clone was seen repeatedly, ten times or more. The observed sequence ends 3 residues before the CDR3 terminus, with the missing tail filled in from the germline J gene. The chain links TRBV2 to TRBJ2-1; D might be TRBD2 (6 bases). The V and J ends lost 7 bases and 4 bases respectively, with 14 bases between them. The length of the CDR3 is 14 residues. Per the germline V gene, CDR1 is SNHLY and CDR2 is FYNNEI. CDR3 protein: CASTPSGYYNEQFF. The CDR3 DNA, read in part, is TGTGCCAGCACCCCCAGCGGGTATTACAATGAG.

This clone was observed at least ten times. The read ends 3 residues shy of where the CDR3 ends; the end is completed using the germline J gene. The rearrangement joins TRBV4-2 to TRBJ2-5, with 8 bases lining up with TRBD2. From germline, CDR1 is LGHNA and CDR2 YNFKEQ. The J segment lost 5 bases and the V segment lost 2 bases, leaving 7 bases of the junction unmatched. The CDR3 covers 15 residues. The CDR3 spells CASSQNPGGAETQYF. CDR3 DNA (partial): TGTGCCAGCAGCCAAAATCCGGGGGGGGCGGAGACC.

This clone has a count of ten or more. The CDR3 goes on 3 residues after the read ends, and that part is filled in from the germline J gene. The chain links TRBV5-4 to TRBJ2-7; D not certain. Between the trimmed V and J ends, which lost 3 bases and 3 bases, there was a span of 4 bases. This CDR3 comprises 11 residues. Germline V lookup: CDR1 SGHNT, CDR2 YYREEE (reference sequence). The sequenced part of the CDR3 DNA is TGTGCCAGCAGCTCAGACTACGAG. This gives the protein CASSSDYE. In full, the CDR3 is CASSSDYEQYF.

The table lists this clone with many counts. The read ends 3 residues before the CDR3 terminus; that terminus is restored from the germline J gene. V and J are TRBV7-3 and TRBJ1-6, with D tentatively TRBD1 (5 bases). From germline, CDR1 is SGHTA and CDR2 FQGTGA. CDR3 size: 13 residues. The ends were cut back, 5 bases at V and 7 bases at J, with 9 bases in the middle. CDR3: CASSQGENSPLHF. The sequenced part of the CDR3 DNA is TGTGCCAGCAGCCAGGGCGAGAATTCACCC.

Many counts were recorded for this clone. The read finishes 3 residues shy of the CDR3 end, and the germline J gene is used to complete it. The genes are TRBV7-8 and TRBJ1-5; D possibly corresponds to TRBD1 (5 bases). Trimming removed 0 bases at V and 3 bases at J, with 12 bases between. The CDR3 is made up of 16 amino acids. The germline CDR1 and CDR2 sequences are SGHVS and FQNEAQ. The CDR3 region is CASSLAGRASNQPQHF. Partial CDR3 DNA: TGTGCCAGCAGCTTAGCGGGCAGGGCGTCCAATCAGCCC.

This clone was detected many times. Read data end 3 residues before the CDR3 end; the end is taken from the germline J gene. The chain has TRBV13 and TRBJ2-5; 8 bases match TRBD1. The ends lost 5 bases at V and 5 bases at J; junction bases unmatched: 13. Germline V lookup: CDR1 PRHDT, CDR2 FYEKMQ (reference sequence). This CDR3 has 16 residues. The CDR3 is CASSLRSGGGSETQYF. Incomplete CDR3 DNA: TGTGCCAGCAGCCTGCGTTCAGGGGGCGGCTCGGAGACC.

This clone was detected ten times or more. The CDR3 extends 3 residues past the end of the read, so its final part is completed from the germline J gene. This chain connects TRBV13 to TRBJ1-1; 7 bases fit TRBD1. The CDR3 has 15 amino acids. The junction had 5 bases not matched to a gene; V was cut back by 2 bases and J by 2 bases. CDR1 PRHDT and CDR2 FYEKMQ come from the germline V gene (reference sequence). The chain's CDR3 is CASSLLDRFNTEAFF. Partial CDR3 DNA: TGTGCCAGCAGCTTACTGGACAGGTTTAACACTGAA.

This clone was recorded at least ten times. CDR3 residues: CASSGGYEQYF. The covered CDR3 bases are TGTGCCAGTAGTGGCGGCTACGAG. V gene TRBV19 combines with J gene TRBJ2-7; no firm D call. The read terminates 3 residues before the CDR3 end, so the remaining end is supplied by the germline J gene. This CDR3 has 11 residues. V lost 5 bases and J lost 3, with 5 bases in between. Germline V CDR1 and CDR2: LNHDA, SQIVND (reference sequence).

There are many counts of this clone. From the germline J gene comes the end of the CDR3, since the read stops 3 residues before it. The chain couples TRBV4-1 to TRBJ1-6, with D possibly TRBD1 on 6 matching bases. V was pared by 1 base and J by 9 bases, with 13 bases between. The CDR3 loop spans 15 amino acids. Germline values: CDR1 MGHRA, CDR2 YSYEKL. The part of the CDR3 DNA that was read is TGCGCCAGCAGCCAAGTACAGGGACGACCTTCACCC. This sequence encodes CASSQVQGRPSP. The whole CDR3 is CASSQVQGRPSPLHF.

Concerning this clone: From the germline J gene comes the end of the CDR3, since the read stops 3 residues before it. The J gene is TRBJ2-4, the V gene TRBV7-2; D may be TRBD1 (6 bases). The CDR3 spans 11 residues. Germline V gene data show CDR1 as SGHTA and CDR2 as FQGNSA. The chain's CDR3 is CAPWGRGGQYF. Partial CDR3 DNA: TGTGCCCCATGGGGGCGCGGTGGT. Full variable domain (remainder filled in from reference TRBV7-2 and TRBJ2-4): GAGVSQSPSNKVTEKGKDVELRCDPISGHTALYWYRQSLGQGLEFLIYFQGNSAPDKSGLPSDRFSAERTGGSVSTLTIQRTQQEDSAVYLCAPWGRGGQYFGAGTRLSVL.

This clone was observed at least ten times. The read falls 3 residues short of the CDR3 end, and the missing part is taken from the germline J gene. J is TRBJ2-6 and V is TRBV28; 10 bases are shared with TRBD1. The CDR3 consists of 17 residues. The germline V gene encodes CDR1 MDHEN and CDR2 SYDVKM. J lost 2 bases, V lost 2 bases, and 3 bases had no gene match. CDR3 DNA, as far as it was read: TGTGCCAGCAGTTTAGACAGGGGGCTAGCTGGGGCCAACGTC. Translated, it gives CASSLDRGLAGANV. The whole CDR3 sequence is CASSLDRGLAGANVLTF.

This clone was counted only a few times. The read gets to within 3 residues of the CDR3 end, and the germline J gene fills in the rest. The chain recombines TRBV7-3 with TRBJ1-2; 7 positions agree with TRBD1. The V segment lost 5 bases and the J segment 0 bases; nucleotides outside the gene matches: 9. CDR1 is SGHTA and CDR2 is FQGTGA in the germline V gene. This CDR3 has 16 amino acids. The part of the CDR3 DNA that was read is TGTGCCAGCAGCGGACAACTCGGGACAGCTAACTATGGC. Its translation is CASSGQLGTANYG. The full CDR3 protein is CASSGQLGTANYGYTF.

This clone was observed at least ten times. The read finishes 3 residues shy of the CDR3 end, and the germline J gene is used to complete it. V is TRBV30 and J is TRBJ1-1, with D tentatively TRBD1 (6 bases). The CDR3 totals 12 residues. Germline V gives CDR1 GTSNPN, CDR2 SVGIG (reference sequence). The CDR3 DNA, read in part, is TGTGCCTGGAGTGCCCAGGGGCTATGG. Encoded protein: CAWSAQGLW. The whole CDR3 protein is CAWSAQGLWAFF.

This clone was counted ten times or more. With the read ending 3 residues before the CDR3 end, the germline J gene is used to fill in that end. The chain links TRBV29-1 to TRBJ1-1; D ambiguous. Germline CDR1 is SQVTM and CDR2 is ANQGSEA. There are 13 residues in the CDR3. V was shortened by 0 bases and J by 6 bases, with 11 bases between the two germline ends. The CDR3: CSVEDRQEAEAFF. The sequenced part of the CDR3 DNA is TGCAGCGTTGAAGATCGTCAGGAAGCTGAA.